These 3 T cell receptor beta chains were sequenced from one sample in a study of cytomegalovirus exposure and HLA in healthy donors. It was with 60 Vbeta and 13 Jbeta primers that the PCR ran. The method was immunoSEQ multiplex PCR; TCRdb's version includes in-frame clones alone and lacks a portion of them. The table includes 160,000 or so clones, approximately 82% detected once. The sequencing input was PBMCs. The receptors were sampled from a male donor in good health and CMV-seronegative.

There are a few counts of this clone. This chain uses TRBV5-4 with TRBJ1-4; D is uncertain. Between the trimmed V and J ends, which lost 4 bases and 8 bases, there was a span of 18 bases. From germline, CDR1 is SGHNT and CDR2 YYREEE (reference sequence). This CDR3 contains 15 residues. The CDR3 loop is CASSQNSGSSEKLFF. As DNA, the CDR3 is TGTGCCAGCAGCCAAAATTCCGGGTCCAGCGAAAAACTGTTTTTT.

The rearrangement joins TRBV29-1 to TRBJ2-5, with 8 nucleotides matching TRBD2. Germline values: CDR1 SQVTM, CDR2 ANQGSEA. Trimming cost V 5 bases and J 2 bases; bases outside gene matches: 4. The CDR3 runs to 13 residues. In nucleotides, the CDR3 is TGCAGCGTTCTTACTAGCGGACAAGAGACCCAGTACTTC. This gives the protein CSVLTSGQETQYF.

DNA for the CDR3: TGTGCCAGCAGCTTGGCTTTGGGGGGGGGTGAGCAGTTCTTC. Translation gives CASSLALGGGEQFF. The V call is TRBV5-6, the J call TRBJ2-1, with TRBD2 matching 7 bases. CDR3 length: 14 amino acids. CDR1 is SGHDT, CDR2 YYEEEE, per germline. The trim removed 0 bases at V and 9 bases at J, leaving 6 bases unmatched.